The rows below give T cell receptor beta chains drawn from one sample of a study of molecular identifiers for immune sequencing clone quantification. TCRdb reanalysed the PCR reads using MiXCR and keeps one entry per CDR3 protein. The sample lists just under 65,000 distinct CDR3 sequences; about a sixth were seen once. Source material: naive CD8+ T cells from blood, with Jurkat cell RNA spiked in. Source of these receptors: a human donor in good health. Some libraries in this study had Jurkat cell RNA spiked in. Both conserved end residues are trimmed from each CDR3. Fields, in order: CDR3 protein, V gene.

CDR3: ASSHRFYTEAF; V: TRBV4-1
CDR3: ASRGFLARSSYNEQF; V: TRBV12-3/TRBV12-4
CDR3: GAGLAGTSYGQY; V: TRBV20-1
CDR3: ASKQVRETQY; V: TRBV2
CDR3: ASSLHGVSPLH; V: TRBV11-2
CDR3: SARSLANEQF; V: TRBV20-1
CDR3: ATSDRQANSPLH; V: TRBV24-1
CDR3: ASSWGGLQGEPQH; V: TRBV27
CDR3: ASSKTGGHQETQY; V: TRBV5-1
CDR3: ASSLGGTGSYEQY; V: TRBV7-2
CDR3: ASGSPMAVGQF; V: TRBV4-1
CDR3: ASSIPPTYGYT; V: TRBV19
CDR3: ASSGIDAGVSYEQY; V: TRBV28
CDR3: ASSSTGTQSTDTQY; V: TRBV7-9
CDR3: ASKLAGILNEQF; V: TRBV12-3/TRBV12-4
CDR3: ASSQVDLAGGDNEQF; V: TRBV4-1
CDR3: ASSQQGADAGAPQY; V: TRBV11-2
CDR3: SVEDRSYEQY; V: TRBV29-1
CDR3: ASSPGTGLDYGYT; V: TRBV28
CDR3: ASSQDRGAISTDTQY; V: TRBV4-3
CDR3: ASSDWTGGRTEAF; V: TRBV10-1
CDR3: ASLGPRTDTQY; V: TRBV6-1
CDR3: ASSPERDPRWAQY; V: TRBV18
CDR3: ASKFLNTEAF; V: TRBV6-6
CDR3: ASSLVLVLTQETQY; V: TRBV5-4
CDR3: SFGGTQTYEQY; V: TRBV20-1
CDR3: ASGLVGGRINEKLF; V: TRBV7-8
CDR3: ASSSSGLAGVLPDTDTQY; V: TRBV7-8
CDR3: ASSLGTGGSYNEQF; V: TRBV5-5
CDR3: ASSIWPGSYNEQF; V: TRBV19
CDR3: ASSEDFWREGTDTQY; V: TRBV6-1
CDR3: ASSQESLATYEQY; V: TRBV4-3
CDR3: ASSLGQGAEFYEQY; V: TRBV12-3/TRBV12-4
CDR3: ASSYPPERVNYEQY; V: TRBV6-2/TRBV6-3
CDR3: ATSTGTDLNEQF; V: TRBV15
CDR3: ASSRDRGAGELF; V: TRBV4-2
CDR3: ASSQGPVTDTQY; V: TRBV14
CDR3: ASSPTYQETQY; V: TRBV5-4
CDR3: ASSPLGSYEQY; V: TRBV5-1
CDR3: ASSQLKRDIQY; V: TRBV14
CDR3: ASSTVTGRETQY; V: TRBV27
CDR3: AISTSSYEQY; V: TRBV10-3
CDR3: ASSLSYRLSGANVLT; V: TRBV11-2
CDR3: ATSETGAAETQY; V: TRBV24-1
CDR3: SVATASGNTIY; V: TRBV29-1
CDR3: ASSGTGGSNEKLF; V: TRBV7-8
CDR3: ASSPIRAEKLF; V: TRBV6-2/TRBV6-3
CDR3: ASSSGTSGLKQY; V: TRBV12-3/TRBV12-4
CDR3: ASFYNEQF; V: TRBV28
CDR3: SARDPLSYNEQF; V: TRBV20-1
CDR3: ASSLIGTANEAF; V: TRBV7-3
CDR3: ASSRGGFQAKNIQY; V: TRBV23-1